This T cell receptor (beta chain) was sequenced for a study of long-term antiretroviral therapy in people with HIV. The assay, immunoSEQ v3.0, was run at survey level. Sequencing had a target that covered roughly 40,000-55,000 T-cell genomes per sample. The repertoire was sequenced with immunoSEQ multiplex PCR; TCRdb's copy has only in-frame clones and lacks some. Of about 25,000 clones listed, approximately 85% are singletons. Per individual, the PBMC samples numbered at least one pre-ART and at least two post-ART. A note on this clone: Antigen: not known.

Findings and limits, study-wide: Clones that had undergone expansion before ART prevailed in the repertoire throughout all time points.

Sequencing used unsorted PBMCs, obtained 2.9 years after starting antiretroviral therapy. The clonotype was recovered from a man aged 45-65 years with HIV.

CDR3 sequence reads: CASRQDSLSAYEQYF. CDR3 sequence (DNA): TGTGCCAGCAGGCAGGACAGCCTTTCCGCCTACGAGCAGTACTTC. V gene TRBV6-6 combines with J gene TRBJ2-7, with D perhaps TRBD1 (6 bases). The germline gives CDR1 MNHNY, CDR2 SVGAGI (reference sequence). The CDR3 covers 15 residues. V lost 6 bases, J lost 2 bases, and 17 bases lay in between.